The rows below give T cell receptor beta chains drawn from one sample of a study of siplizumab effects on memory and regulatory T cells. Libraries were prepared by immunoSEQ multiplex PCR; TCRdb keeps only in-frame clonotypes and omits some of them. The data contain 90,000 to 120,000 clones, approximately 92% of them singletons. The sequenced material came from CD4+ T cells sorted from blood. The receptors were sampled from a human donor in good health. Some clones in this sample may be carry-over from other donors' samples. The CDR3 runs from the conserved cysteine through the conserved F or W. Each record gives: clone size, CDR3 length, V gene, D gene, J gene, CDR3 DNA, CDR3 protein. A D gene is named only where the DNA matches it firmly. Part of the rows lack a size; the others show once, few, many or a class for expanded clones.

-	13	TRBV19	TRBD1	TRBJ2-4	TGTGCCAGTAGTATAGGACAGGGGGGCATTCAGTACTTC	CASSIGQGGIQYF
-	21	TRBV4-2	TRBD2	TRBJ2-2	TGTGCCAGCAGCCATCGGGACCAAGGGGTAGCGGGAGAGGGGCGAGGCGGGGAGCTGTTTTTT	CASSHRDQGVAGEGRGGELFF
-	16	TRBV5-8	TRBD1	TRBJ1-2	TGTGCCAGCAGCTTCCGGGGGACAGGGGGTGACTATGGCTACACCTTC	CASSFRGTGGDYGYTF
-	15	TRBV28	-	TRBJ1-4	TGTGCCAGCAGTTTCGACCCTAACAACGCCCCAAAACTGTTTTTT	CASSFDPNNAPKLFF
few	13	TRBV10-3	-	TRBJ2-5	TGTGCCATCAGTGTTCGGGGTGTGGAGACCCAGTACTTC	CAISVRGVETQYF
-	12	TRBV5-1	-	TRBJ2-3	TGCGCCAGCAGGGACCCGGGACAACAGCAGTATTTT	CASRDPGQQQYF
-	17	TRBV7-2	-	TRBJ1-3	TGTGCCAGCAGCTTAAGAGGGGATGGGATCGCTGGAAACACCATATATTTT	CASSLRGDGIAGNTIYF
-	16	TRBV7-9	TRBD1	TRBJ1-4	TGTGCCAGCAGCTTAGACGGACAGGCCCTCTATGAAAAACTGTTTTTT	CASSLDGQALYEKLFF
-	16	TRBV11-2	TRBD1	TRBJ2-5	TGTGCCAGCAGCTTAGGTTGGCAGGGGGCCTGGGAGACCCAGTACTTC	CASSLGWQGAWETQYF
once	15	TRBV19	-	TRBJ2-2	TGTGCCAATTCATCGGGAGAGGGGAACACCGGGGAGCTGTTTTTT	CANSSGEGNTGELFF
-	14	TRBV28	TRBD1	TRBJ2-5	TGTGCCAGCAGTACGGGACAGATCTATGGGACCCAGTACTTC	CASSTGQIYGTQYF
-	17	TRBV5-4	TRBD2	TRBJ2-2	TGTGCCAGCAGCTGGGAGGGGCTAGCGCAAAACACCGGGGAGCTGTTTTTT	CASSWEGLAQNTGELFF
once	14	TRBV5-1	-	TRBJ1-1	TGCGCCAGCAGCTTGGTAGCTGATAACACTGAAGCTTTCTTT	CASSLVADNTEAFF
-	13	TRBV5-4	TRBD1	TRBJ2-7	TGTGCCAGCAGCTGGACAGGGGGCTACGAGCAGTACTTC	CASSWTGGYEQYF
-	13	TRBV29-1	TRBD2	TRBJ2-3	TGCAGCGTTGATGGGAGGGACACAGATACGCAGTATTTT	CSVDGRDTDTQYF
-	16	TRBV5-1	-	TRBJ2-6	TGCGCCAGCAGCCCAAGACAGGTAGCTGGGGCCAACGTCCTGACTTTC	CASSPRQVAGANVLTF
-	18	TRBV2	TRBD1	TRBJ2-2	TGTGCCAGCAGATTAAGGTTGGGCAGGGGGCTGAACACCGGGGAGCTGTTTTTT	CASRLRLGRGLNTGELFF
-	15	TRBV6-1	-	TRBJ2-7	TGTGCCAGCAGTGACGGGACTTCGTACTCCTACGAGCAGTACTTC	CASSDGTSYSYEQYF
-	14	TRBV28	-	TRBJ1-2	TGTGCCAGCAGTTTTTGGACCAATCAAGTCGGCTACACCTTC	CASSFWTNQVGYTF
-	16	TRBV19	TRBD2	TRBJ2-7	TGTGCCAGTAGTCTGAGACTAGCGGGAGCGCCCCACGAGCAGTACTTC	CASSLRLAGAPHEQYF
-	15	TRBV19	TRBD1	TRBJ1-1	TGTGCCAGTTCGGACCAGGGGGCAGGTAAGACTGAAGCTTTCTTT	CASSDQGAGKTEAFF
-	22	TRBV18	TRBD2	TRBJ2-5	TGTGCCAGCTCACCACCGTCGGGGAGAGGGACTAGCGGGAGCAGCACAGGGGAGACCCAGTACTTC	CASSPPSGRGTSGSSTGETQYF
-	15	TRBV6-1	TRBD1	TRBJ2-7	TGTGCCAGCAGTTCCGACAGGGGGCGATCCTACGAGCAGTACTTC	CASSSDRGRSYEQYF
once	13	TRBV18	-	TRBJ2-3	TGTGCCAGCTCACCCCCCAACCCAGATACGCAGTATTTT	CASSPPNPDTQYF
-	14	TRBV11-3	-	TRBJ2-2	TGTGCCAGCAGCTTGGGACATTCTATCGGGGAGCTGTTTTTT	CASSLGHSIGELFF
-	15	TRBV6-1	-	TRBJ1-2	TGTGCCAGCACCCTACAGGGTACGACTAACTATGGCTACACCTTC	CASTLQGTTNYGYTF
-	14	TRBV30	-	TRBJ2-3	TGTGCCTTTTTAGCATCCGGGAGTACAGATACGCAGTATTTT	CAFLASGSTDTQYF